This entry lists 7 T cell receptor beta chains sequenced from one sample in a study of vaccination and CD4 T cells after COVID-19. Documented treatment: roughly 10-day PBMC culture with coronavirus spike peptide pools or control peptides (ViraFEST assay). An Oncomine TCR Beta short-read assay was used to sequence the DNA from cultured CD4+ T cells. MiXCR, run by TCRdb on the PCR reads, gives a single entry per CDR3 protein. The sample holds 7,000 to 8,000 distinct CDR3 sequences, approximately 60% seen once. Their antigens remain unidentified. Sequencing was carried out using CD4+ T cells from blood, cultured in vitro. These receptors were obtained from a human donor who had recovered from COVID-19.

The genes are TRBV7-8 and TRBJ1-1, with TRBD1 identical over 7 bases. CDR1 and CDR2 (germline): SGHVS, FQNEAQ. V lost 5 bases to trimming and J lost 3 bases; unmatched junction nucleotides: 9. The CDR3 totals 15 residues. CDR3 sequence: CASSRQGFGDTEAFF. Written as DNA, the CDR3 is TGTGCCAGCAGCAGACAGGGATTCGGCGACACTGAAGCTTTCTTT.

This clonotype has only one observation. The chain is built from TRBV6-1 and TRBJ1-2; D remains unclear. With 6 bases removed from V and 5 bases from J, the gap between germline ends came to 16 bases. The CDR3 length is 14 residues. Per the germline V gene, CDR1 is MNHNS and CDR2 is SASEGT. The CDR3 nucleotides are TGTGCCAGCAGGGCAAATCTACGGTCGTATGGCTACACCTTC. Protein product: CASRANLRSYGYTF.

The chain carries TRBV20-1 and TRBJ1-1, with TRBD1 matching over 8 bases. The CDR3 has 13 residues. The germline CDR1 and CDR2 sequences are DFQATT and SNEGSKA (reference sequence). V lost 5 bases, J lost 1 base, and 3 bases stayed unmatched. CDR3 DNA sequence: TGCAGTGCTCCCGGACAGGGGAACACTGAAGCTTTCTTT. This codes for CSAPGQGNTEAFF.

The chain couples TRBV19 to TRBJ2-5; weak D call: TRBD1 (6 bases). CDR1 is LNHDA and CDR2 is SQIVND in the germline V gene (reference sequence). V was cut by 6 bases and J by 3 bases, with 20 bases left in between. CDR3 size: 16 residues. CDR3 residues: CASSTEQGIYEETQYF. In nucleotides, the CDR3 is TGTGCCAGTAGCACGGAACAGGGAATATACGAAGAGACCCAGTACTTC.

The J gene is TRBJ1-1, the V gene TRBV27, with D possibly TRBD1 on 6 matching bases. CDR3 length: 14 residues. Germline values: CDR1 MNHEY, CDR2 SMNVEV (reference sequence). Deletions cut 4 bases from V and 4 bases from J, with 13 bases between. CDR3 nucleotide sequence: TGTGCCAGCAGTTCATTTCGGGACACCACTGAAGCTTTCTTT. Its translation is CASSSFRDTTEAFF.

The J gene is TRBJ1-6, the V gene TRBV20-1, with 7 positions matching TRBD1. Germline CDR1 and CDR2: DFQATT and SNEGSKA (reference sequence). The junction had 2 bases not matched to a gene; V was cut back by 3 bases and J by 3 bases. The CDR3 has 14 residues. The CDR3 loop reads CSARAGGYNSPLHF. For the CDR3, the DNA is TGCAGTGCTAGGGCAGGGGGCTATAATTCACCCCTCCACTTT.

The CDR3 sequence: CASSLGGVNTEAFF. The CDR3 DNA reads as TGTGCCAGCAGCTTAGGAGGAGTGAACACTGAAGCTTTCTTT. V gene TRBV11-3 combines with J gene TRBJ1-1; D gene unclear. This CDR3 comprises 14 residues. V was shortened by 1 base and J by 0 bases, with 6 bases between the two germline ends. CDR1 is SGHNT and CDR2 is YENEEA in the germline V gene.